The text below deals with one TCR beta chain. The data originate from a study of cytomegalovirus exposure and HLA in healthy donors. Use of 60 Vbeta and 13 Jbeta primers characterized the PCR. Assay used: immunoSEQ multiplex PCR; TCRdb lists only in-frame clones, some missing. Of almost 200,000 clones in the sample, roughly 80% were seen once. Germline V CDR1 and CDR2: SGDLS, YYNGEE. Trimming stripped 0 bases from V and 3 bases from J, with 12 bases between. The CDR3 totals 15 residues. The genes are TRBV9 and TRBJ2-5, with a tentative D call TRBD2 (7 bases). Sequencing was done on a sample of PBMCs. This TCR was recovered from a male donor in good health and CMV-seropositive. The CDR3 protein is CASSVVKGGKETQYF. The CDR3, as DNA: TGTGCCAGCAGCGTAGTGAAGGGGGGGAAAGAGACCCAGTACTTC.